A selection of T cell receptor beta chains follows, all from one sample in a study of blood T cells in healthy people across ages. From the 5' RACE reads, TCRdb called clonotypes with MiXCR, one entry per CDR3 protein. The sample lists 1.5 million to 2 million distinct CDR3 sequences; about two fifths were seen once. The specimen sequenced was blood. The receptors originated from a human donor in good health. Each CDR3 is given with its conserved first and last residue. The D gene is left open where the match is weak. Only part of the rows carry a size: once, few, many, or a class if the clone is expanded.

v_call	d_call	j_call	clone_size	cdr3_nt	cdr3_aa
TRBV29-1	.	TRBJ1-1	.	TGCAGCGTTGAGAAAAGGTTGGCGAACACTGAAGCTTTCTTT	CSVEKRLANTEAFF
TRBV6-1	.	TRBJ2-7	.	TGTGCCAGCAGTGGAATTACAGGGGAGGCCTACGAGCAGTACTTC	CASSGITGEAYEQYF
TRBV4-3	.	TRBJ2-1	.	TGCGCCAGCAGCCAAGAGGTTCCCAAATACAATGAGCAGTTCTTC	CASSQEVPKYNEQFF
TRBV12-3/TRBV12-4	.	TRBJ2-5	.	TGTGCCAGCGGTTTAAGCCTCGGACCCAGAAGCGGGGAGACCCAGTACTTC	CASGLSLGPRSGETQYF
TRBV20-1	.	TRBJ2-4	.	TGCAGTGCTAGAGATCGACGCCCCGTGGACATTCAGTACTTC	CSARDRRPVDIQYF
TRBV7-3	.	TRBJ1-2	.	TGTGCCAGCAGCCCAGACAGTGCGGTTAGGCATGGCTACACCTTC	CASSPDSAVRHGYTF
TRBV5-1	.	TRBJ1-4	.	TGCGCCAGCAGCTTGGCCATTAATGAAAAACTGTTTTTT	CASSLAINEKLFF
TRBV20-1	.	TRBJ1-5	.	TGCAGTGCCCATGCCGTGACAGCATATAGCAATCAGCCCCAGCATTTT	CSAHAVTAYSNQPQHF
TRBV12-3/TRBV12-4	TRBD2	TRBJ2-5	.	TGTGCCAGCAGTATGGGACTAGCGGGAGGCCCAGAGACCCAGTACTTC	CASSMGLAGGPETQYF
TRBV7-2	.	TRBJ1-2	many	TGTGCCAGCAGCTTAAACAGGGATTCCTATGGCTACACCTTC	CASSLNRDSYGYTF
TRBV18	.	TRBJ1-1	.	TGTGCCAGCTCATCGGACGGACGGGGATGGAACACTGAAGCTTTCTTT	CASSSDGRGWNTEAFF
TRBV18	.	TRBJ1-1	.	TGTGCCAGCTCACCACAGACTATCACATTTGAAGCTTTCTTT	CASSPQTITFEAFF
TRBV4-1	.	TRBJ1-2	.	TGCGCCAGCAGCCAAGAGTGGCAGCTTAACTATGGCTACACCTTC	CASSQEWQLNYGYTF